These 5 T cell receptor beta chains share one sample of origin, sequenced in a study of blood T cell repertoires in COVID-19. Sequencing was performed with immunoSEQ multiplex PCR; in TCRdb, only in-frame clones are kept and a portion is missing. The data contain roughly 250,000 clones, under 95% of them seen just once; the ten biggest clones take up 1.5% to 2%. The sample consisted of PBMCs or T cells enriched from blood (not recorded which). These receptors all stem from a woman aged 18-29 years who had recovered from COVID-19.

This sequence joins TRBV28 and TRBJ2-5; TRBD1 is a possible D gene (5 bases). CDR1 and CDR2 (germline): MDHEN, SYDVKM. With 1 base removed from V and 5 bases from J, the gap between germline ends came to 11 bases. The CDR3 loop spans 14 amino acids. In DNA form, the CDR3 reads TGTGCCAGCAGTTTATCAGGGTGGGGTGAGACCCAGTACTTC. It encodes CASSLSGWGETQYF.

This chain connects TRBV4-1 to TRBJ2-4; 7 nucleotides align to TRBD1. The ends lost 4 bases at V and 2 bases at J; junction bases unmatched: 8. CDR3 size: 16 residues. In germline, CDR1 is MGHRA, CDR2 YSYEKL. CDR3 DNA: TGCGCCAGCAGCCCTCAGGCACAGGGGACCAAAAACATTCAGTACTTC. This codes for CASSPQAQGTKNIQYF.

The chain is built from TRBV5-1 and TRBJ1-1, with TRBD1 matching over 7 bases. CDR1 SGHRS and CDR2 YFSETQ come from the germline V gene. This CDR3 spans 15 amino acids. V shed 4 bases and J 0 bases; nucleotides not matched to a gene: 6. As DNA, the CDR3 is TGCGCCAGCAGCAAAGGGGGCCCCATGAACACTGAAGCTTTCTTT. Its protein product is CASSKGGPMNTEAFF.

The CDR3 DNA sequence: TGTGCCAGCAGCCCGGACGGACACAACACCGGGGAGCTGTTTTTT. The encoded protein is CASSPDGHNTGELFF. The V call is TRBV5-4, the J call TRBJ2-2, with D perhaps matching TRBD1 (5 bases). Looked up from germline, CDR1 is SGHNT and CDR2 is YYREEE (reference sequence). Trimming stripped 4 bases from V and 2 bases from J, with 12 bases between. This CDR3 has 15 amino acids. Full variable domain (remainder filled in from reference TRBV5-4 and TRBJ2-2): ETGVTQSPTHLIKTRGQQVTLRCSSQSGHNTVSWYQQALGQGPQFIFQYYREEENGRGNFPPRFSGLQFPNYSSELNVNALELDDSALYLCASSPDGHNTGELFFGEGSRLTVL.

The V call is TRBV14, the J call TRBJ2-7, with D perhaps matching TRBD2 (6 bases). Germline assignment: CDR1 SGHDN and CDR2 FVKESK. V lost 4 bases and J 6 bases, leaving 16 bases between the germline ends. CDR3 length: 14 amino acids. CDR3 sequence (DNA): TGTGCCAGCAGCCGGGACTTCGTTCGAGGCGAGCAGTACTTC. Translated: CASSRDFVRGEQYF.